This entry concerns a single T cell receptor (beta chain). These data are taken from a study of shared clonotypes between healthy human individuals. Sequencing was performed with immunoSEQ multiplex PCR; in TCRdb, only in-frame clones are kept and a portion is missing. Of 170,000 or so clones detected, about 66% appear once; the ten largest clones hold roughly 10%. The V and J ends lost 1 base and 3 bases respectively, with 28 bases between them. CDR1 MGHRA and CDR2 YSYEKL come from the germline V gene. The CDR3 totals 20 residues. The source material was memory CD4+ T cells sorted from blood. Stated subset: CD45RA-negative fraction. The chain recombines TRBV4-1 with TRBJ2-7; D is perhaps TRBD1 (6 bases). The source of this sequence is a man under 40 in good health. CDR3 DNA sequence: TGCGCCAGCAGCCAAGTTACAACTGGGACACAGCAAATTCCCTTCTACGAGCAGTACTTC. This encodes CASSQVTTGTQQIPFYEQYF.